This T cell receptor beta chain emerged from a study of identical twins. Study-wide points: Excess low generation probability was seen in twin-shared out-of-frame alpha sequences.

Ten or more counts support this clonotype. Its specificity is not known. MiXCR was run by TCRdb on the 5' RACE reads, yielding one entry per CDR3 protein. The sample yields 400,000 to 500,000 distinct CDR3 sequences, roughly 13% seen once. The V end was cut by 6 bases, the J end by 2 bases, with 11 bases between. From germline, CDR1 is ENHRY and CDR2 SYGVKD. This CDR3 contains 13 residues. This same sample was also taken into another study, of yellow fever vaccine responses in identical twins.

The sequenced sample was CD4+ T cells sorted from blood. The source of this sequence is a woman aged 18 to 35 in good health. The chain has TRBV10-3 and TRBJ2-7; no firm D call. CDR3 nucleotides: TGTGCCATCAGAACAGACGACGCCTACGAGCAGTACTTC. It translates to CAIRTDDAYEQYF.